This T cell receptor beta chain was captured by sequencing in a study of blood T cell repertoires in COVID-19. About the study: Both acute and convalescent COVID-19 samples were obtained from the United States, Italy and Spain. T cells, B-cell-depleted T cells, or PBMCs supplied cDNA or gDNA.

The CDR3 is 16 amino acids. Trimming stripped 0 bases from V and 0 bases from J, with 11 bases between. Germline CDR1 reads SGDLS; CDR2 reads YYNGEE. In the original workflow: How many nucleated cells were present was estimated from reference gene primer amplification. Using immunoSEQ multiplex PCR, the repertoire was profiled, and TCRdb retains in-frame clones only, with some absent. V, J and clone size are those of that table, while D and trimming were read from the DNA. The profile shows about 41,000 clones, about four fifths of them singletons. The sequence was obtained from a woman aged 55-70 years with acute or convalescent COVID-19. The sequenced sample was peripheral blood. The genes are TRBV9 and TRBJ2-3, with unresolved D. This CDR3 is CASSVDSAASTDTQYF. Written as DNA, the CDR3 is TGTGCCAGCAGCGTAGACAGTGCTGCTAGCACAGATACGCAGTATTTT. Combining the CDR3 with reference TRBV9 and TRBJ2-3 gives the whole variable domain DSGVTQTPKHLITATGQRVTLRCSPRSGDLSVYWYQQSLDQGLQFLIQYYNGEERAKGNILERFSAQQFPDLHSELNLSSLELGDSALYFCASSVDSAASTDTQYFGPGTRLTVL.